This entry lists 6 T cell receptor beta chains sequenced from one sample in a study of T cell responses to AZD1222 COVID-19 vaccine. The table came from immunoSEQ multiplex PCR; TCRdb's copy has only in-frame clones and leaves some out. The sample consists of approximately 120,000 clones, 92% of them appearing once. Source: peripheral blood, taken on day 0 of AZD1222 vaccination. The receptors stem from an adult in good health.

This sequence joins TRBV28 and TRBJ2-3; D is perhaps TRBD2 (5 bases). Germline-derived CDR1 and CDR2 are MDHEN and SYDVKM. V was cut by 2 bases and J by 6 bases, with 30 bases left in between. CDR3 size: 20 residues. CDR3 sequence (DNA): TGTGCCAGCAGTTTAGATAAGTCCGACTACCTGGCACCTCAGACGGATACGCAGTATTTT. Translation gives CASSLDKSDYLAPQTDTQYF.

The chain recombines TRBV5-1 with TRBJ2-2, with D unresolved. The germline V and J ends were trimmed by 0 bases and 1 base, with 4 bases remaining between them. The V gene's germline CDR1 is SGHRS and CDR2 YFSETQ. There are 14 residues in the CDR3. The DNA of the CDR3 is TGCGCCAGCAGCTTGGTCTGGAACACCGGGGAGCTGTTTTTT. It yields the protein CASSLVWNTGELFF.

The gene calls are TRBV6-6 and TRBJ2-1; D is unclear. CDR3 size: 15 residues. V shed 2 bases and J shed 0 bases, with 8 bases lying between them. Germline V CDR1 and CDR2: MNHNY, SVGAGI (reference sequence). This CDR3 reads CASSYSWGSYNEQFF. DNA of the CDR3: TGTGCCAGCAGTTACAGCTGGGGCTCCTACAATGAGCAGTTCTTC.

This chain links TRBV4-1 with TRBJ2-1; D may be TRBD2 (5 bases). Per germline, CDR1 MGHRA and CDR2 YSYEKL. Trimming took 4 bases from V and 0 from J, leaving 16 bases between them. The CDR3 extends over 17 amino acids. The DNA for the CDR3 is TGCGCCAGCAGCCGGAACCCAGGACTGAGCTCCTACAATGAGCAGTTCTTC. It specifies CASSRNPGLSSYNEQFF.

This clone was counted many times. The chain combines TRBV4-1 with TRBJ2-7; 9 bases are a match to TRBD2. There are 15 residues in the CDR3. Germline V CDR1 and CDR2: MGHRA, YSYEKL. Trimming at V came to 1 base and at J to 6 bases, leaving 7 bases not matched to a gene. CDR3 sequence: CASSQGPSGTGEQYF. The DNA of the CDR3 is TGCGCCAGCAGCCAAGGCCCTAGCGGGACCGGCGAGCAGTACTTC.

The chain recombines TRBV28 with TRBJ1-2; D may be TRBD1 (5 bases). In germline, CDR1 is MDHEN, CDR2 SYDVKM. The CDR3 spans 13 residues. V gave up 6 bases and J gave up 1 base, with 9 bases separating them. Written as DNA, the CDR3 is TGTGCCAGCAGGCCGCAGGGTAACTATGGCTACACCTTC. The encoded protein is CASRPQGNYGYTF.